This T cell receptor (beta chain) was captured in a study of OX40 agonist ivuxolimab in advanced cancers. Study details: The dose of intravenous ivuxolimab that patients received every 2 weeks ranged from 0.01 to 10 mg/kg. Of the participants, around 43% had some prior anti-PD-1, anti-PD-L1 or anti-CTLA-4 therapy, which was allowed. Findings of the study overall: Blood T cells, both CD4+ and CD8+, expanded clonally by week 6 at 0.1 to 3.0 mg/kg.

With regard to this clone: No antigen is known for it.

V lost 5 bases, J lost 11 bases, and 11 bases stayed unmatched. The CDR3 covers 14 residues. CDR1 and CDR2 from the germline V gene are MNHEY and SMNVEV (reference sequence). Sequencing was performed with immunoSEQ multiplex PCR; in TCRdb, only in-frame clones are kept and a portion is missing. The sample lists about 44,000 clones; about 87% were seen once. Sampling of blood occurred at baseline, cycle 4 day 1, and cycle 7 day 1. The sequences come from CD4+ or CD8+ T cells sorted from blood, collected in a trial of the OX40 agonist ivuxolimab. The J gene is TRBJ1-4, the V gene TRBV27; 7 nucleotides align to TRBD1. This TCR was sampled from an adult with an advanced solid tumor such as melanoma, head and neck, liver or kidney cancer. This CDR3 is CASSPRQGLGKLFF. The CDR3 nucleotides are TGTGCCAGCAGTCCGCGACAGGGACTAGGGAAACTGTTTTTT.